These 32 T cell receptor beta chains came from one sample sequenced in a study of shared clonotypes between healthy human individuals. Data came from immunoSEQ multiplex PCR; TCRdb stores just in-frame clones and leaves some out. The sample lists over a million clones, 95% to 97% seen once, with roughly 1.2% in the top ten. The specimen sequenced was naive CD4+ T cells sorted from blood. Documented subset: CD45RA+ positively selected. Every receptor here comes from a man under 40 in good health.

There are a few counts of this clone. The chain combines TRBV5-4 with TRBJ1-2; no definite D call. V lost 0 bases and J 0 bases, leaving 6 bases between the germline ends. Germline CDR1 is SGHNT and CDR2 is YYREEE (reference sequence). The CDR3 runs 14 residues. In DNA, the CDR3 is TGTGCCAGCAGCTTGGTGACGTCTAACTATGGCTACACCTTC. It codes for CASSLVTSNYGYTF.

This chain links TRBV18 with TRBJ2-7, with 7 bases matching TRBD2. Germline V gene lookup returns CDR1 KGHSH and CDR2 LQKENI. CDR3 size: 18 residues. Unmatched junction bases numbered 21, after V lost 5 bases and J lost 5 bases. CDR3 sequence reads: CASSKETETGGSSNEQYF. The CDR3 nucleotides are TGTGCCAGCTCAAAAGAAACAGAGACCGGCGGGAGTAGTAACGAGCAGTACTTC.

The chain joins TRBV5-1 to TRBJ2-1; 11 bases match TRBD2. V gave up 2 bases and J gave up 8 bases; unmatched junction bases: 6. The CDR3 runs 15 residues. Germline CDR1 and CDR2: SGHRS and YFSETQ. The CDR3 region is CASSLELAGVDEQFF. The CDR3 nucleotides are TGCGCCAGCAGCTTAGAACTAGCGGGAGTGGATGAGCAGTTCTTC.

Details on this clone: This sample also contains other DNA sequences that code for the same CDR3. This chain joins TRBV11-2 and TRBJ2-5; D gene uncertain. Looked up from germline, CDR1 is SGHAT and CDR2 is FQNNGV. This CDR3 contains 12 residues. The V end lost 2 bases, the J end lost 5 bases, and 6 bases lay between the germline ends. CDR3 nucleotides: TGTGCCAGCAGCTTAATTGCCGAGACCCAGTACTTC. Its translation is CASSLIAETQYF.

This clone was observed a single time. This chain links TRBV19 with TRBJ2-2, with TRBD2 identical over 9 bases. V was clipped by 8 bases and J by 0 bases; unmatched bases: 4. Germline CDR1 reads LNHDA; CDR2 reads SQIVND (reference sequence). The CDR3 is 15 residues long. The CDR3: CASRTSATNTGELFF. The CDR3 DNA reads as TGTGCCAGTCGGACTAGCGCAACGAACACCGGGGAGCTGTTTTTT.

CDR3 DNA sequence: TGTGCCAGCATCGGACAGGGGGGAGTAGCCGGGGAGCTGTTTTTT. Its translation is CASIGQGGVAGELFF. The chain uses TRBV6-6 and TRBJ2-2; 10 nucleotides agree with TRBD1. The CDR3 runs to 15 residues. Losses at the gene ends were 7 bases for V and 6 bases for J; bases not matched to a gene: 8. CDR1 MNHNY and CDR2 SVGAGI come from the germline V gene (reference sequence).

The chain joins TRBV11-1 to TRBJ1-1, with a tentative D call TRBD1 (5 bases). Germline values: CDR1 SGHAT, CDR2 FQDESV (reference sequence). V lost 1 base and J 2 bases, leaving 11 bases between the germline ends. The CDR3 has 15 amino acids. CDR3 protein: CASSLDRTPNTEAFF. The CDR3 DNA is TGTGCCAGCAGCTTAGATCGGACACCTAACACTGAAGCTTTCTTT.

The J gene is TRBJ2-5, the V gene TRBV11-2; D unresolved. The CDR3 is 14 amino acids. From germline, CDR1 is SGHAT and CDR2 FQNNGV. Trimming took off 5 bases at V and 0 bases at J, with 10 bases between the two ends. The CDR3 bases are TGTGCCAGCAGCGAAAGCTGGAACCAAGAGACCCAGTACTTC. Protein: CASSESWNQETQYF.

The rearrangement uses TRBV7-9 and TRBJ2-2, with unresolved D. The germline gives CDR1 SEHNR, CDR2 FQNEAQ (reference sequence). CDR3 length: 13 amino acids. The CDR3: CASPFKNTGELFF. DNA of the CDR3: TGTGCAAGCCCCTTCAAGAACACCGGGGAGCTGTTTTTT.

The chain is built from TRBV2 and TRBJ2-5; D gene unclear. Germline CDR1 SNHLY, CDR2 FYNNEI. There are 14 residues in the CDR3. The V and J ends lost 5 bases and 7 bases respectively, with 17 bases between them. CDR3 sequence: CASSHSYSPMTQYF. In DNA form, the CDR3 reads TGTGCCAGCAGTCATTCCTATTCCCCTATGACCCAGTACTTC.

Worth noting for this clone: Other DNA sequences in this specimen translate into the identical CDR3. This chain connects TRBV2 to TRBJ1-5, with 9 positions matching TRBD1. V was pared by 1 base and J by 5 bases, with 3 bases of the junction left unmatched. Germline V gene sequence: CDR1 SNHLY, CDR2 FYNNEI. The CDR3 runs to 15 residues. For the CDR3, the DNA is TGTGCCAGCAGTGAAGACAGGGGGCACTATCAGCCCCAGCATTTT. Residues: CASSEDRGHYQPQHF.

The chain joins TRBV2 to TRBJ2-1, with 11 nucleotides matching TRBD2. The junction had 4 bases not matched to a gene; V was cut back by 6 bases and J by 0 bases. Per germline, CDR1 SNHLY and CDR2 FYNNEI. The CDR3 has 16 residues. The CDR3 reads CASRGLAESSYNEQFF. The CDR3 DNA reads TGTGCCAGCAGGGGACTAGCGGAGAGCTCCTACAATGAGCAGTTCTTC.

The J gene is TRBJ1-5, the V gene TRBV5-6, with D perhaps TRBD1 (5 bases). Germline V gene data show CDR1 as SGHDT and CDR2 as YYEEEE. V lost 2 bases and J lost 1, with 10 bases in between. The CDR3 consists of 15 residues. The DNA for the CDR3 is TGTGCCAGCAGCTTCGGACACCTAAGCAATCAGCCCCAGCATTTT. Translated: CASSFGHLSNQPQHF.

For this clone: Sequence at one end of the junction differs from germline and may be a read error. The CDR3 region is CASSEGTAGETQYF. The CDR3 DNA reads TGTGCTAGCAGCGAAGGGACAGCGGGAGAGACCCAGTACTTC. The J gene is TRBJ2-5, the V gene TRBV7-7; tentatively, D is TRBD1 (7 bases). Per the germline V gene, CDR1 is SSHAT and CDR2 is FNYEAQ (reference sequence). The CDR3 consists of 14 residues. The full variable domain, completed using reference TRBV7-7 and TRBJ2-5, is GAGVSQSPRYKVTKRGQDVTLRCDPISSHATLYWYQQALGQGPEFLTYFNYEAQPDKSGLPSDRFSAERPEGSISTLTIQRTEQRDSAMYRCASSEGTAGETQYFGPGTRLLVL.

This clone is a singleton in its sample. The rearrangement uses TRBV7-9 and TRBJ2-7; 10 bases are a match to TRBD2. Germline V gives CDR1 SEHNR, CDR2 FQNEAQ (reference sequence). CDR3 length: 17 residues. V trimming: 5 bases; J trimming: 0 bases; junction bases outside the gene matches: 10. The CDR3 region is CASSPLAGEGSSYEQYF. The CDR3 coding sequence is TGTGCCAGCAGCCCCCTAGCGGGAGAGGGGAGCTCCTACGAGCAGTACTTC.

The chain links TRBV19 to TRBJ1-2, with 7 bases fitting TRBD1. Germline trimming cut 4 bases from V and 2 bases from J; bases unmatched to any gene: 4. This CDR3 has 14 amino acids. The germline V gene has CDR1 LNHDA and CDR2 SQIVND (reference sequence). The CDR3 reads CASSTSGQNYGYTF. The CDR3 nucleotides are TGTGCCAGTAGTACCTCGGGACAGAACTATGGCTACACCTTC.

This rearrangement joins TRBV20-1 to TRBJ2-5; weak D call: TRBD2 (5 bases). Germline lookup yields CDR1 DFQATT and CDR2 SNEGSKA (reference sequence). The CDR3 has 11 amino acids. The CDR3 DNA reads TGCTTGGGGAGTCGGCAAGAGACCCAGTACTTC. Residues: CLGSRQETQYF.

CDR3 in amino acids: CASSPLGGGGPSGDEQYF. CDR3 sequence (DNA): TGTGCCAGCAGTCCACTTGGGGGGGGAGGGCCTTCTGGCGACGAGCAGTACTTC. V and J are TRBV27 and TRBJ2-7; 7 bases are shared with TRBD2. V lost 5 bases and J lost 5; bases outside the gene matches: 21. Germline assignment: CDR1 MNHEY and CDR2 SMNVEV (reference sequence). The CDR3 is 18 residues long.

The rearrangement joins TRBV28 to TRBJ2-3; 8 nucleotides match TRBD2. The trim removed 6 bases at V and 4 bases at J, leaving 9 bases unmatched. The CDR3 length is 15 residues. From germline, CDR1 is MDHEN and CDR2 SYDVKM. In DNA form, the CDR3 reads TGTGCCAGCAGCCCGGGACTAGGCCTGCCAGATACGCAGTATTTT. Translating gives CASSPGLGLPDTQYF. The full variable domain, completed using reference TRBV28 and TRBJ2-3, is DVKVTQSSRYLVKRTGEKVFLECVQDMDHENMFWYRQDPGLGLRLIYFSYDVKMKEKGDIPEGYSVSREKKERFSLILESASTNQTSMYLCASSPGLGLPDTQYFGPGTRLTVL.

Notes on this clone: At the DNA level, this CDR3 is encoded by other sequences in the same sample as well. The chain couples TRBV29-1 to TRBJ2-7; maybe TRBD1 (6 bases). Between the trimmed V and J ends, which lost 6 bases and 2 bases, there was a span of 11 bases. CDR1 and CDR2 from the germline V gene are SQVTM and ANQGSEA. The CDR3 has 12 amino acids. The CDR3 DNA reads TGCAGCGTGCGCAGGGGACCCTACGAGCAGTACTTC. As protein: CSVRRGPYEQYF.

The chain recombines TRBV6-5 with TRBJ2-2; 8 positions agree with TRBD1. The germline V gene encodes CDR1 MNHEY and CDR2 SVGAGI. Trimming at V came to 6 bases and at J to 5 bases, leaving 5 bases not matched to a gene. CDR3 length: 14 amino acids. The CDR3 region has the DNA TGTGCCAGCAGCAGGGGGCGGTGGACCGGGGAGCTGTTTTTT. Protein: CASSRGRWTGELFF.

This rearrangement joins TRBV14 to TRBJ2-7; D uncertain. There are 14 residues in the CDR3. CDR1 and CDR2 from the germline V gene are SGHDN and FVKESK. The V and J ends lost 4 bases and 3 bases respectively, with 13 bases between them. Here the CDR3 reads CASSLDRTYYEQYF. CDR3 in DNA: TGTGCCAGCAGCCTTGACCGTACTTACTACGAGCAGTACTTC.

This CDR3 is CASSSGQGTFNEKLFF. CDR3 sequence (DNA): TGTGCCAGTAGTAGTGGACAGGGGACCTTTAATGAAAAACTGTTTTTT. The J gene is TRBJ1-4, the V gene TRBV19; 9 nucleotides line up with TRBD1. The CDR3 runs 16 residues. Germline CDR1 LNHDA, CDR2 SQIVND (reference sequence). V shed 4 bases, J shed 4 bases, and the junction held 7 bases outside the gene matches.

This clone was detected only once. The gene calls are TRBV7-3 and TRBJ2-2, with TRBD2 matching over 10 bases. The germline V gene has CDR1 SGHTA and CDR2 FQGTGA. V dropped 3 bases and J dropped 6; count of bases not matched to a gene: 4. The CDR3 sequence is 15 residues long. Here the CDR3 DNA reads TGTGCCAGCAGCTTTAGCGGGAGGCTAGCCGGGGAGCTGTTTTTT. The encoded protein is CASSFSGRLAGELFF. Full variable domain (rest looked up from reference TRBV7-3 and TRBJ2-2): GAGVSQTPSNKVTEKGKYVELRCDPISGHTALYWYRQSLGQGPEFLIYFQGTGAADDSGLPNDRFFAVRPEGSVSTLKIQRTERGDSAVYLCASSFSGRLAGELFFGEGSRLTVL.

Details on this clone: Within the sample, other DNA sequences also encode this same CDR3. The chain recombines TRBV28 with TRBJ1-2; the D is unclear. Trimming removed 5 bases at V and 4 bases at J, with 5 bases between. Germline lookup yields CDR1 MDHEN and CDR2 SYDVKM. The CDR3 is 11 amino acids. DNA for the CDR3: TGTGCCAGCAGTAGTGGCTATGGCTACACCTTC. Translated: CASSSGYGYTF.

V and J are TRBV6-1 and TRBJ2-1; TRBD2 agrees at 11 bases. V lost 2 bases and J lost 8; bases outside the gene matches: 11. The CDR3 loop spans 17 amino acids. CDR1 and CDR2 from the germline V gene are MNHNS and SASEGT. The CDR3 nucleotides read TGTGCCAGCAGTGAAACCCCTCTAGCGGGAGGTGTTGATGAGCAGTTCTTC. Protein product: CASSETPLAGGVDEQFF.

The chain uses TRBV10-3 and TRBJ2-7, with TRBD1 matching 7 bases. V was clipped by 6 bases and J by 4 bases; unmatched bases: 3. CDR1 and CDR2 from the germline V gene are ENHRY and SYGVKD. The CDR3 extends over 12 amino acids. In DNA form, the CDR3 reads TGTGCCATCAGGGGACAGACGTACGAGCAGTACTTC. Translated, it gives CAIRGQTYEQYF.

The chain couples TRBV7-2 to TRBJ2-5; D may be TRBD2 (5 bases). CDR3 size: 17 residues. The V gene lost 3 bases and the J gene lost 4 bases, with 21 bases spanning the gap. Germline lookup yields CDR1 SGHTA and CDR2 FQGNSA. The CDR3 nucleotides read TGTGCCAGCAGCTTTTCTGCTGGGCGAGAGGGCCTAGAGACCCAGTACTTC. Protein product: CASSFSAGREGLETQYF. Variable domain in full (rest from reference TRBV7-2 and TRBJ2-5): GAGVSQSPSNKVTEKGKDVELRCDPISGHTALYWYRQSLGQGLEFLIYFQGNSAPDKSGLPSDRFSAERTGGSVSTLTIQRTQQEDSAVYLCASSFSAGREGLETQYFGPGTRLLVL.

For the CDR3, the DNA is TGTGCCAGCACCCTCGCGAGACAAGAGCGGTTAGGAGATACGCAGTATTTT. Its protein product is CASTLARQERLGDTQYF. The genes are TRBV7-8 and TRBJ2-3; a weak D match, TRBD2 (5 bases). Germline V lookup: CDR1 SGHVS, CDR2 FQNEAQ. V was shortened by 7 bases and J by 5 bases, with 25 bases between the two germline ends. There are 17 residues in the CDR3.

The chain recombines TRBV5-1 with TRBJ2-7; D may match TRBD1 or TRBD2 (5 bases each). Germline V gene sequence: CDR1 SGHRS, CDR2 YFSETQ. The CDR3 covers 15 residues. The V end lost 4 bases, the J end lost 3 bases, and 17 bases lay between the germline ends. The CDR3 DNA is TGCGCCAGCAGCCACGGGGATGACAGCGGCTACGAGCAGTACTTC. Its protein is CASSHGDDSGYEQYF.

The rearrangement uses TRBV6-4 and TRBJ2-5; possible D gene TRBD2, 6 bases. Germline CDR1 and CDR2: MRHNA and SNTAGT. The ends were cut back, 6 bases at V and 2 bases at J, with 16 bases in the middle. The CDR3 consists of 15 residues. CDR3 amino acids: CASSGGYSRQETQYF. The CDR3 DNA reads as TGTGCCAGCAGCGGAGGGTACAGTCGTCAAGAGACCCAGTACTTC.

The chain is built from TRBV5-6 and TRBJ2-3; a possible D gene is TRBD1 (5 bases). In germline, CDR1 is SGHDT, CDR2 YYEEEE. This CDR3 is built from 14 residues. V lost 0 bases and J lost 4, with 9 bases in between. CDR3: CASSLGRAADTQYF. CDR3 nucleotides: TGTGCCAGCAGCTTGGGCAGGGCGGCAGATACGCAGTATTTT.